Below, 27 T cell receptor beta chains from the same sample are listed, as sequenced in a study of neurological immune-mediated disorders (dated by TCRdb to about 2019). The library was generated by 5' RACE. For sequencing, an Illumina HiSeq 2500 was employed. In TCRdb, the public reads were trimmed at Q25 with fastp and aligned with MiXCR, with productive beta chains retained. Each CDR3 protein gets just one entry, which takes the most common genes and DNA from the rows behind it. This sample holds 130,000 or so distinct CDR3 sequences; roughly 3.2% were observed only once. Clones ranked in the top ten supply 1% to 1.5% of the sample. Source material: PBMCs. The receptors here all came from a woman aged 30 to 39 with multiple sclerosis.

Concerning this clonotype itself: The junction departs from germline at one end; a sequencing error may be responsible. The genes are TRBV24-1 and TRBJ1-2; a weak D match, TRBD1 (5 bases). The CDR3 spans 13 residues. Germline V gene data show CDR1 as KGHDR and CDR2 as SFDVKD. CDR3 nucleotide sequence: TGTGCCAACAGTGATGGGACCCCCGGAGTCTACACCTTC. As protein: CANSDGTPGVYTF.

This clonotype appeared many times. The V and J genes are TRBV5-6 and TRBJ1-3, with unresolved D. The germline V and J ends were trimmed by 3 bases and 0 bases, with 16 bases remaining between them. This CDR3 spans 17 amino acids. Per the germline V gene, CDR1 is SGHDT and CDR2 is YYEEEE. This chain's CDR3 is CASSSGELRLSGNTIYF. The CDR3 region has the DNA TGTGCCAGCAGCTCGGGAGAACTTAGACTCTCTGGAAACACCATATATTTT.

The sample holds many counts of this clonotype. The CDR3 here is CASTLAGGRSYEQYF. CDR3 nucleotides: TGCGCCAGCACCCTAGCGGGAGGCCGCTCCTACGAGCAGTACTTC. This chain joins TRBV5-1 and TRBJ2-7, with 11 bases fitting TRBD2. Germline values: CDR1 SGHRS, CDR2 YFSETQ. This CDR3 comprises 15 residues. J was trimmed by 0 bases and V by 6 bases; bases with no gene match: 5. Based on the CDR3 plus reference TRBV5-1 and TRBJ2-7, the full variable domain is KAGVTQTPRYLIKTRGQQVTLSCSPISGHRSVSWYQQTPGQGLQFLFEYFSETQRNKGNFPGRFSGRQFSNSRSEMNVSTLELGDSALYLCASTLAGGRSYEQYFGPGTRLTVT.

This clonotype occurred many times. Here the CDR3 reads CSATGLASTDTQYF. The DNA of the CDR3 is TGCAGCGCCACTGGACTAGCTAGCACAGATACGCAGTATTTT. This sequence joins TRBV20-1 and TRBJ2-3, with TRBD2 matching 8 bases. The CDR3 runs 14 residues. Germline V CDR1 and CDR2: DFQATT, SNEGSKA (reference sequence).

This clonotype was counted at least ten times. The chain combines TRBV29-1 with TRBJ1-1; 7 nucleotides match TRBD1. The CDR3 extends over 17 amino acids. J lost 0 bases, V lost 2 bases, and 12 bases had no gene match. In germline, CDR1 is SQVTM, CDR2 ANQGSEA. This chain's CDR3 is CSVETSDRPYMNTEAFF. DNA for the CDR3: TGCAGCGTTGAAACGTCGGACAGGCCTTATATGAACACTGAAGCTTTCTTT.

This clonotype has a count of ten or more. CDR3 sequence (DNA): TGTGCCAGCAGCCCCACGACATTCTCCTACAATGAGCAGTTCTTC. It is translated as CASSPTTFSYNEQFF. The chain uses TRBV5-6 and TRBJ2-1; no definite D call. Trimming removed 4 bases from V and 0 bases from J, with 11 bases in between. CDR3 length: 15 residues. CDR1 and CDR2 (germline): SGHDT, YYEEEE.

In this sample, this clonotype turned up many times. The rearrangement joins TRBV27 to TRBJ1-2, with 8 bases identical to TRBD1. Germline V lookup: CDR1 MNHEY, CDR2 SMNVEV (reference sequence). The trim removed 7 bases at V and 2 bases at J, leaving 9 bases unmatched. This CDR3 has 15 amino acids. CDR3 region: CASTETGVTNYGYTF. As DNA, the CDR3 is TGTGCCAGCACCGAGACAGGGGTAACCAACTATGGCTACACCTTC.

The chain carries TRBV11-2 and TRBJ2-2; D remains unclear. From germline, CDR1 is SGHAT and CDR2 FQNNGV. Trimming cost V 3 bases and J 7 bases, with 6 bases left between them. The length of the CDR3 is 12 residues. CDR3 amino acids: CASSFTNGELFF. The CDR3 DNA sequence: TGTGCCAGCAGCTTCACGAACGGGGAGCTGTTTTTT.

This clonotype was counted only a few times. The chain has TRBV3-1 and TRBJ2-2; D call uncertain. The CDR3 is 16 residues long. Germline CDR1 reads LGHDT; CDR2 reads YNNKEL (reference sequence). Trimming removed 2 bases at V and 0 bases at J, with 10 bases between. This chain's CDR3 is CASSQLDGPNTGELFF. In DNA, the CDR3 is TGTGCCAGCAGCCAACTGGATGGTCCGAACACCGGGGAGCTGTTTTTT. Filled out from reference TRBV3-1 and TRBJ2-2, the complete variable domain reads DTAVSQTPKYLVTQMGNDKSIKCEQNLGHDTMYWYKQDSKKFLKIMFSYNNKELIINETVPNRFSPKSPDKAHLNLHINSLELGDSAVYFCASSQLDGPNTGELFFGEGSRLTVL.

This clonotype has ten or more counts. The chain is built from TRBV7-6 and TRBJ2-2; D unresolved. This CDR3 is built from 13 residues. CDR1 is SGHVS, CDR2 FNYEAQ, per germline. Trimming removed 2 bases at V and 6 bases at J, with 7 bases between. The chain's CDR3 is CASSLQNSGELFF. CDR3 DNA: TGTGCCAGCAGCTTACAGAATTCCGGGGAGCTGTTTTTT.

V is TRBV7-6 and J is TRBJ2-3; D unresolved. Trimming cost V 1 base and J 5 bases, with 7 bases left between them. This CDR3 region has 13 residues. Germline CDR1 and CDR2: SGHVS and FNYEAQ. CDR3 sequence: CASSLEAKDTQYF. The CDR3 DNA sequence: TGTGCCAGCAGCTTAGAGGCCAAAGATACGCAGTATTTT.

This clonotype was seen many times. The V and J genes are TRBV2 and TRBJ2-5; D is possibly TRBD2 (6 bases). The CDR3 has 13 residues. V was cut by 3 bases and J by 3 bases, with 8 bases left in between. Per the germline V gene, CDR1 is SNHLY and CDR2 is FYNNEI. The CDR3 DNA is TGTGCCAGCAGTGACGCGGGGAAAGAGACCCAGTACTTC. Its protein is CASSDAGKETQYF.

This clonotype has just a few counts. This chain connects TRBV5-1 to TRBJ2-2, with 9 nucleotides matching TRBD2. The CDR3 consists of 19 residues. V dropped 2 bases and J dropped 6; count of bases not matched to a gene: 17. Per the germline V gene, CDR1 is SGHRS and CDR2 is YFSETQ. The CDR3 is CASSFARRQREAPPGELFF. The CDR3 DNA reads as TGCGCCAGCAGCTTCGCCAGACGGCAGCGGGAGGCCCCCCCCGGGGAGCTGTTTTTT.

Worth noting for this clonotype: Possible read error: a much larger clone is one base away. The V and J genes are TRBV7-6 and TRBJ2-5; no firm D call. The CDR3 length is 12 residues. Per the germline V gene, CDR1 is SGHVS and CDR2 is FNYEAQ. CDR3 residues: CANSLVAETQYF. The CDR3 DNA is TGTGCCAACAGCTTAGTAGCAGAGACCCAGTACTTC.

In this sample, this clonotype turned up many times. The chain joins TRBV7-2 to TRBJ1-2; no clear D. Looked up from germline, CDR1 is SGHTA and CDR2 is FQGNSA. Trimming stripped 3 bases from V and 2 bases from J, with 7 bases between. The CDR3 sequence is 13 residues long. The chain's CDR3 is CASSLNSNYGYTF. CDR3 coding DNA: TGTGCCAGCAGCTTGAACTCCAACTATGGCTACACCTTC. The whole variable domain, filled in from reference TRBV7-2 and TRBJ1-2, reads GAGVSQSPSNKVTEKGKDVELRCDPISGHTALYWYRQSLGQGLEFLIYFQGNSAPDKSGLPSDRFSAERTGGSVSTLTIQRTQQEDSAVYLCASSLNSNYGYTFGSGTRLTVV.

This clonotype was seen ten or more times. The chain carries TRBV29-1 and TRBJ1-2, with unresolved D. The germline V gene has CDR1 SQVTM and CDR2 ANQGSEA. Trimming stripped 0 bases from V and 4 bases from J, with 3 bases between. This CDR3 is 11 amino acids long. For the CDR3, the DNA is TGCAGCGTTGAAGAGATCTATGGCTACACCTTC. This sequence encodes CSVEEIYGYTF.

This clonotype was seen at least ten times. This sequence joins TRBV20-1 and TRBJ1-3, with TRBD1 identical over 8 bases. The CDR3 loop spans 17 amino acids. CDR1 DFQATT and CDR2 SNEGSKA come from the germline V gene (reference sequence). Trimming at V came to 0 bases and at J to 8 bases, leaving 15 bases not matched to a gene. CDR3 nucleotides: TGCAGTGCTAGAGATGGGCAGGGGGCGTTCTTAGCGGACACCATATATTTT. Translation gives CSARDGQGAFLADTIYF.

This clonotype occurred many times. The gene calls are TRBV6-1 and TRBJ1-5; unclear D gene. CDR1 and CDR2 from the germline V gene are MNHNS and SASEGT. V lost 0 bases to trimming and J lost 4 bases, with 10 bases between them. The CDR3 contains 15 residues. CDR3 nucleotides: TGTGCCAGCAGTGAAGCACAGACCGGGAATCAGCCCCAGCATTTT. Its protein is CASSEAQTGNQPQHF.

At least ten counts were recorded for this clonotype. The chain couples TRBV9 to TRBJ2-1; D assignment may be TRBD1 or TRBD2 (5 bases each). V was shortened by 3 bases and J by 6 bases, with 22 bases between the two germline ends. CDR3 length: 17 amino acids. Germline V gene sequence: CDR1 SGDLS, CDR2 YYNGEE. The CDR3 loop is CASSGVLTGPSFNEQFF. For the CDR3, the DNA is TGTGCCAGCAGCGGGGTACTCACGGGGCCTAGCTTCAATGAGCAGTTCTTC.

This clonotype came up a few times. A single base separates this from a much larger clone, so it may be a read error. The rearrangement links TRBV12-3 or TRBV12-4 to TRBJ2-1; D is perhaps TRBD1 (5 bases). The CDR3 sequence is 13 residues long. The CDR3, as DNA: TGTGCCAGCAGTATCGACAGCTACAATGCGCAGTTCTTC. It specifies CASSIDSYNAQFF.

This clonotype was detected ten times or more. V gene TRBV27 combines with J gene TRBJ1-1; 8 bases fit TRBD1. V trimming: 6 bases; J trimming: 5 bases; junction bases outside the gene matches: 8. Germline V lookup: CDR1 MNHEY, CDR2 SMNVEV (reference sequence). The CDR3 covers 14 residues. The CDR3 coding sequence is TGTGCCAGCAGCAAGACAGGGGTTGGGACTGAAGCTTTCTTT. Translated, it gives CASSKTGVGTEAFF.

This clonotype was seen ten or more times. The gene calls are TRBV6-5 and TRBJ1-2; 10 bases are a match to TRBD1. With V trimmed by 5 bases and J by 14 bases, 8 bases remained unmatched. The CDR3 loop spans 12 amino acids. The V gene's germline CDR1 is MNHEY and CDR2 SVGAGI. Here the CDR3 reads CASSPGQGVTTF. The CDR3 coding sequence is TGTGCCAGCAGTCCCGGACAGGGGGTAACGACCTTC.

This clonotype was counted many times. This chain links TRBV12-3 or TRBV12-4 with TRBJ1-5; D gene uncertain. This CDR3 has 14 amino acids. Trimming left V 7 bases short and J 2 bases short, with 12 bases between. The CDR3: CASTRAAGNQPQHF. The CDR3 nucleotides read TGTGCCAGCACCCGGGCGGCGGGCAATCAGCCCCAGCATTTT.

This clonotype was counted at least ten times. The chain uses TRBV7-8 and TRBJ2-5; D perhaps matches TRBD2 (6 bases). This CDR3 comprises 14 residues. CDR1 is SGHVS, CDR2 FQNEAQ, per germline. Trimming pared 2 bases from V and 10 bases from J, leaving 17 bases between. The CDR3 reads CASSLNGQPGGQYF. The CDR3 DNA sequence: TGTGCCAGCAGCTTAAACGGCCAGCCCGGGGGCCAGTACTTC.

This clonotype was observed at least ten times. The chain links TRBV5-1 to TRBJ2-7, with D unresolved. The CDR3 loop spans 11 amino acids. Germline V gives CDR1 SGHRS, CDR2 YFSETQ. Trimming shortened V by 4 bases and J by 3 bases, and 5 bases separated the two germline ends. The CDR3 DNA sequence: TGCGCCAGCAGCGTAAACTACGAGCAGTACTTC. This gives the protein CASSVNYEQYF. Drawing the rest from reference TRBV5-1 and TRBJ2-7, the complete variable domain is KAGVTQTPRYLIKTRGQQVTLSCSPISGHRSVSWYQQTPGQGLQFLFEYFSETQRNKGNFPGRFSGRQFSNSRSEMNVSTLELGDSALYLCASSVNYEQYFGPGTRLTVT.

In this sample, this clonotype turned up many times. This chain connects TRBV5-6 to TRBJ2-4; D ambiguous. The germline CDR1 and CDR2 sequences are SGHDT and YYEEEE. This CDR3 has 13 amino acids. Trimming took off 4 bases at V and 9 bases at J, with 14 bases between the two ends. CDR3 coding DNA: TGTGCCAGCAGCCTCGGTGGGAATAGCATTCAGTACTTC. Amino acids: CASSLGGNSIQYF. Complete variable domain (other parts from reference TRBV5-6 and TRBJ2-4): DAGVTQSPTHLIKTRGQQVTLRCSPKSGHDTVSWYQQALGQGPQFIFQYYEEEERQRGNFPDRFSGHQFPNYSSELNVNALLLGDSALYLCASSLGGNSIQYFGAGTRLSVL.

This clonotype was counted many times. The CDR3 sequence: CASTATAEKLFF. CDR3 in DNA: TGTGCCAGCACTGCGACAGCGGAAAAACTGTTTTTT. The V call is TRBV12-3 or TRBV12-4, the J call TRBJ1-4, with D perhaps TRBD1 (5 bases). Trimming left V 7 bases short and J 8 bases short, with 11 bases between. The CDR3 consists of 12 residues.